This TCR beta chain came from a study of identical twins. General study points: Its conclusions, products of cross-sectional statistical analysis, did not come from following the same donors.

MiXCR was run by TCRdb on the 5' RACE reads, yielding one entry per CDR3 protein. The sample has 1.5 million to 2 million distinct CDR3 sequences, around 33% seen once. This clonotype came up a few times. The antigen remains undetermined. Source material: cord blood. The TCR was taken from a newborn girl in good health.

The DNA for the CDR3 is TGTGCCAGCAGAACGGGCCCGGGATCAGGCCAAATTAACTATGGCTACACCTTC. Amino acid sequence: CASRTGPGSGQINYGYTF. The chain carries TRBV6-2 or TRBV6-3 and TRBJ1-2; D gene unclear. Germline loops: CDR1 MNHEY, CDR2 SVGEGT. The CDR3 length is 18 residues. V lost 6 bases and J 1 base, leaving 24 bases between the germline ends.